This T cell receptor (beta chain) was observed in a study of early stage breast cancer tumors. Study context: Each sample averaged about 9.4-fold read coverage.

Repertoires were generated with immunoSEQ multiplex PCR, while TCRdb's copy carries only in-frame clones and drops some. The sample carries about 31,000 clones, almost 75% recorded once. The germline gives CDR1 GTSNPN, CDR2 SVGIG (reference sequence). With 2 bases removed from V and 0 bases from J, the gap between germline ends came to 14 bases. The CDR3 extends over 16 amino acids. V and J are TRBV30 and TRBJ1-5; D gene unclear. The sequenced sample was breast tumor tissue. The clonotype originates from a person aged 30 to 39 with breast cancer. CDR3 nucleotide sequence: TGTGCCTGGAGTCCTCGATCGGGATATAGCAATCAGCCCCAGCATTTT. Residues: CAWSPRSGYSNQPQHF.